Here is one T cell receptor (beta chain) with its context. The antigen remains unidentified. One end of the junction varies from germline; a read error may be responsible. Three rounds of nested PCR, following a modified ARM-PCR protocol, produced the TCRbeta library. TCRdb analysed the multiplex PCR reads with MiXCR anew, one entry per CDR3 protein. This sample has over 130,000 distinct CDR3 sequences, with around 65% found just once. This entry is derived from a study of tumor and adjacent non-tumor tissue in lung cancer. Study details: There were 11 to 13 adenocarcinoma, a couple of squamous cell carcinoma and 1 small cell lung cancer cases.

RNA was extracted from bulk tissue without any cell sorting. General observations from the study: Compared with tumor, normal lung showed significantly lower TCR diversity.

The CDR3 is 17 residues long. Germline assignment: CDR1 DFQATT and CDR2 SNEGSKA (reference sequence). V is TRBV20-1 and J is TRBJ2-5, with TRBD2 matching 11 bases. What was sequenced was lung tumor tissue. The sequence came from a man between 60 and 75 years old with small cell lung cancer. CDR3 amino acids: CSDRQLAGEAGRETQYF. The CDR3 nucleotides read TGCAGTGATAGACAACTAGCGGGAGAAGCGGGTAGAGAGACCCAGTACTTC.